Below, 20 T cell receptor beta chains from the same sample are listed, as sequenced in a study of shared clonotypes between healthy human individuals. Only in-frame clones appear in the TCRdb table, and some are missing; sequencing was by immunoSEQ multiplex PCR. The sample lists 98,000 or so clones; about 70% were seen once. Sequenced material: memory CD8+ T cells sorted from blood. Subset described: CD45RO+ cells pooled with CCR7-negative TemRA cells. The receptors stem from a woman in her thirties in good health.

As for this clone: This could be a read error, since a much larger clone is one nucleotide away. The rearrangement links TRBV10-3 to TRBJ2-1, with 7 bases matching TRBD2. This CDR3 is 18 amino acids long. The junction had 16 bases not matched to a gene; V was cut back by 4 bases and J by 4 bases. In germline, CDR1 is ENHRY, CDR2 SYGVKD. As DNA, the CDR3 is TGTGCCATCAGTGGTCCCGGGACTAACGGGAGTTTTTACAATGAGCAGTTCTTC. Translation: CAISGPGTNGSFYNEQFF.

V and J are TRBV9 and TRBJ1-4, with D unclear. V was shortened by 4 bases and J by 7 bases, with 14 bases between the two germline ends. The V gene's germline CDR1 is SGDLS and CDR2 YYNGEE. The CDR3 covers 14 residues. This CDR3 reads CASSRSGGGEKLFF. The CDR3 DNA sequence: TGTGCCAGCAGCCGAAGCGGTGGAGGTGAAAAACTGTTTTTT.

CDR3 sequence: CASSLAARTDYEQYF. CDR3 nucleotides: TGTGCCAGCAGCTTGGCAGCACGGACAGACTACGAGCAGTACTTC. The chain has TRBV5-6 and TRBJ2-7; possibly TRBD1 for D (6 bases). Germline loops: CDR1 SGHDT, CDR2 YYEEEE. V lost 0 bases and J lost 3, with 13 bases in between. The CDR3 covers 15 residues.

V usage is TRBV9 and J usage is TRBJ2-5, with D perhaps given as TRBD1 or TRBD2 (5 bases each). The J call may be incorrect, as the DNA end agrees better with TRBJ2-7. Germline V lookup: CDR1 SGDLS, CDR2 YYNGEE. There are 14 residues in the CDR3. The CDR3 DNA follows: TGTGCCAGCAGCGTAGCCTGGGGGACCTACGAGCAGTACTTC. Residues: CASSVAWGTYEQYF.

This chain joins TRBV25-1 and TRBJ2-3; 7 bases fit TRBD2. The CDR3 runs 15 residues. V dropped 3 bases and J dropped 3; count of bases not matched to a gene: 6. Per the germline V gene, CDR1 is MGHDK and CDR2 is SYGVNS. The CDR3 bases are TGTGCCAGCAGTGATAGTAGCGGGCAAACAGATACGCAGTATTTT. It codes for CASSDSSGQTDTQYF.

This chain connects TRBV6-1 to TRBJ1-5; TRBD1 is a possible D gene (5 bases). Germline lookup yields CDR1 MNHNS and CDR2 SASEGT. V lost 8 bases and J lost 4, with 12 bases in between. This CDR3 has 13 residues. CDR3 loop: CASGGTENQPQHF. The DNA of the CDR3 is TGTGCCAGCGGAGGGACGGAGAATCAGCCCCAGCATTTT.

The chain's CDR3 is CASRRDRGLTYEQYF. CDR3 DNA sequence: TGTGCCAGCAGACGGGACAGGGGGCTAACCTACGAGCAGTACTTC. V usage is TRBV28 and J usage is TRBJ2-7; TRBD1 matches at 12 bases. CDR3 length: 15 residues. V lost 6 bases to trimming and J lost 2 bases; unmatched junction nucleotides: 5. Germline V CDR1 and CDR2: MDHEN, SYDVKM.

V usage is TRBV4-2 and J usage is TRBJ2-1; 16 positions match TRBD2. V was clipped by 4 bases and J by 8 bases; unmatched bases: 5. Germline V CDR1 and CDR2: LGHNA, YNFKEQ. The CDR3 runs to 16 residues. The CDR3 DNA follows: TGTGCCAGCAGCCCACTCGGGACTAGCGGGAGGGATGAGCAGTTCTTC. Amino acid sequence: CASSPLGTSGRDEQFF.

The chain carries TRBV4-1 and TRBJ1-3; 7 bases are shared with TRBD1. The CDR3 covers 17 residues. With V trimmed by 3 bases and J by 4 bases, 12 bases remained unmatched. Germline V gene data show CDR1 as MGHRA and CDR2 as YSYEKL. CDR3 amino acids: CASSQTTYRGSGNTIYF. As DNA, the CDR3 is TGCGCCAGCAGCCAGACAACCTACAGGGGTTCGGGAAACACCATATATTTT.

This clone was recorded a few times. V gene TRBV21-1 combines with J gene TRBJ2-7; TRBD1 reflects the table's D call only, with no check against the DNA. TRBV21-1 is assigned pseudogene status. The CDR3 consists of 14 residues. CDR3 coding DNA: TGTGCCAGCAGATTAAGGGGTGCCCCCTACGAGCAGTACTTC. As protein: CASRLRGAPYEQYF.

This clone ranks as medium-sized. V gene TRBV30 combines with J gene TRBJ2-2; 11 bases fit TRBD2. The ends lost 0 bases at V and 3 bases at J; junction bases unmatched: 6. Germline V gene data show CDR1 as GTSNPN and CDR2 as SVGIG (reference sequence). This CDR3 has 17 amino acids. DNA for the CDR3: TGTGCCTGGAGTGTAGTAGCGGGAGGGATTTACACCGGGGAGCTGTTTTTT. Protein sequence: CAWSVVAGGIYTGELFF.

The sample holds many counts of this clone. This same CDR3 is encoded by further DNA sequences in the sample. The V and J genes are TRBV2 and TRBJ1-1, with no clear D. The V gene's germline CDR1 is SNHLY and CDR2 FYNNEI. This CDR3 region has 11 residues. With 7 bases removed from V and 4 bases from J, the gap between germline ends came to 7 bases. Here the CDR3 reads CASKGSTEAFF. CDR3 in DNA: TGTGCCAGCAAAGGGAGCACTGAAGCTTTCTTT.

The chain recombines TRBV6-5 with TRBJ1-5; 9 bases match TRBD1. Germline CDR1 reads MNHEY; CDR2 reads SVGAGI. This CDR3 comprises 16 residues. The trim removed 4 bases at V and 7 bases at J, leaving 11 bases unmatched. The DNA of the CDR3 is TGTGCCAGCAGTTTAACCGGGACAGGGCCTTGGCAGCCCCAGCATTTT. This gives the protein CASSLTGTGPWQPQHF.

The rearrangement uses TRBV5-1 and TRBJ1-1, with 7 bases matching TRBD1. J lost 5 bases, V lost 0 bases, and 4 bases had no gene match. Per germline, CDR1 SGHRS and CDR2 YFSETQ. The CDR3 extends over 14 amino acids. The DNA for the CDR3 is TGCGCCAGCAGCTTGGGGGACAGCCGGACTGAAGCTTTCTTT. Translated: CASSLGDSRTEAFF.

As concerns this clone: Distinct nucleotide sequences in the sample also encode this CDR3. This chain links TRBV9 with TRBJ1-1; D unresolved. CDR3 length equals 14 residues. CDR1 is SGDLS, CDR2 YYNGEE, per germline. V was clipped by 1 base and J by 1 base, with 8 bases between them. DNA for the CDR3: TGTGCCAGCAGCGTATCTTGGGGGAACACTGAAGCTTTCTTT. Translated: CASSVSWGNTEAFF. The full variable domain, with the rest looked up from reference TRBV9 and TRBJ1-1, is DSGVTQTPKHLITATGQRVTLRCSPRSGDLSVYWYQQSLDQGLQFLIQYYNGEERAKGNILERFSAQQFPDLHSELNLSSLELGDSALYFCASSVSWGNTEAFFGQGTRLTVV.

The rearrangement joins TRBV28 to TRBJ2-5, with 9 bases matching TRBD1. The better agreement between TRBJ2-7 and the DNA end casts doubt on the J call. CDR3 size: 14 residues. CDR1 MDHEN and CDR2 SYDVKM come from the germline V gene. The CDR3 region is CASGTTGGHHEQYF. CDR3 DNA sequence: TGTGCCAGCGGTACCACAGGGGGCCATCACGAGCAGTACTTC.

The CDR3 protein is CASRNTGGIGQPQHF. CDR3 DNA: TGTGCCAGCAGGAATACAGGGGGCATAGGTCAGCCCCAGCATTTT. This chain connects TRBV6-1 to TRBJ1-5; 9 nucleotides align to TRBD1. CDR1 is MNHNS and CDR2 is SASEGT in the germline V gene. CDR3 length: 15 residues. V lost 6 bases to trimming and J lost 6 bases; unmatched junction nucleotides: 9.

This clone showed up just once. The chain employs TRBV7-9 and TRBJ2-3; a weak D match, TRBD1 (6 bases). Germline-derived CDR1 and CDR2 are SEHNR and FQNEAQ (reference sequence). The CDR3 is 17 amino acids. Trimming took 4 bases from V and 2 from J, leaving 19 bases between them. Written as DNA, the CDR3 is TGTGCCAGCAGCTACGTTGTAGGGGACACCTACACAGATACGCAGTATTTT. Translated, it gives CASSYVVGDTYTDTQYF.

Here the CDR3 reads CASSEGAGFRDEQYF. CDR3 bases: TGTGCCAGCAGTGAAGGGGCGGGGTTTAGGGACGAGCAGTACTTC. The J gene is TRBJ2-7, the V gene TRBV6-1; perhaps TRBD2 as D (6 bases). Deletions cut 1 base from V and 5 bases from J, with 15 bases between. The germline V gene encodes CDR1 MNHNS and CDR2 SASEGT. CDR3 length: 15 amino acids.

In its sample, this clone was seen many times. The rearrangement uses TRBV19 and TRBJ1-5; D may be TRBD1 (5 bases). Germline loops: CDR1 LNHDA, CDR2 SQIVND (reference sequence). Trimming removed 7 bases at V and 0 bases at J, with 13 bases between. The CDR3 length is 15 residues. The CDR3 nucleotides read TGTGCCAGTACCCTCTGGGGGGGTAGCAATCAGCCCCAGCATTTT. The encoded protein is CASTLWGGSNQPQHF.